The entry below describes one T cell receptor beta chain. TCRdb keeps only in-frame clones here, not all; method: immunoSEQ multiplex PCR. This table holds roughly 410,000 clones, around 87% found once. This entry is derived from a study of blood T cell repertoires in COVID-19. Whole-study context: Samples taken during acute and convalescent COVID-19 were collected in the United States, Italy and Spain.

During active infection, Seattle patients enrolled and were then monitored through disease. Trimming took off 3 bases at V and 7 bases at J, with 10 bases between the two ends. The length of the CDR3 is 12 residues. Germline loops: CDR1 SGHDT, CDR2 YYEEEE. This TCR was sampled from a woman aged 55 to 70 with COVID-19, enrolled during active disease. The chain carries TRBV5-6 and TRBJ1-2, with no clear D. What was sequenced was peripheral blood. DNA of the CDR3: TGTGCCAGCAGCTCAGACGGAGCTGGCTACACCTTC. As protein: CASSSDGAGYTF.